One T cell receptor (beta chain) is described in this entry. PCR used 60 Vbeta primers and 13 Jbeta primers. Profiled with immunoSEQ multiplex PCR; TCRdb holds only in-frame clones, not every one. This sample yields hundreds of thousands of clones, of which 75% are seen a single time; roughly 1.9% belongs to the top ten. This sample is drawn from a study of cytomegalovirus exposure and HLA in healthy donors. The CDR3 is 14 amino acids. Looked up from germline, CDR1 is SNHLY and CDR2 is FYNNEI. V dropped 8 bases and J dropped 6; count of bases not matched to a gene: 8. Sequencing input: PBMCs. The chain uses TRBV2 and TRBJ2-1; TRBD2 matches at 9 bases. This receptor was identified in a woman younger than 45 in good health and CMV-seronegative. CDR3 DNA: TGTGCCAGCTCACGTGAGACTAGCGGCAATGAGCAGTTCTTC. This translates into CASSRETSGNEQFF.